Listed here are 21 T cell receptor beta chains from one sample, sequenced in a study of glioma-infiltrating T cells after dendritic cell vaccination. Only in-frame clones appear in the TCRdb table, and some are missing; sequencing was by immunoSEQ multiplex PCR. The sample holds roughly 83,000 clones; 80% to 90% are singletons and the top ten take more than 15%. The sample was blood, taken before dendritic cell vaccination. The receptors derive from a human donor with glioblastoma.

The chain is built from TRBV11-2 and TRBJ1-6; D perhaps matches TRBD1 (5 bases). V was shortened by 5 bases and J by 10 bases, with 18 bases between the two germline ends. Germline CDR1 reads SGHAT; CDR2 reads FQNNGV. The CDR3 covers 15 residues. The DNA of the CDR3 is TGTGCCAGCAGCCTCGGGGGGGGAACTCGGTCACCCCTCCACTTT. Translating it yields CASSLGGGTRSPLHF.

A word on this clone: Germline and junction disagree at one end, which may indicate a read error. The genes are TRBV7-3 and TRBJ2-2; the D gene is possibly TRBD2 (6 bases). Per the germline V gene, CDR1 is SGHTA and CDR2 is FQGTGA. The CDR3 length is 16 residues. Here the CDR3 DNA reads TGTGCCAGCAGCTCCAGTATGACTAGATACACCGGGGAGCTGTTTTTC. Translated, it gives CASSSSMTRYTGELFF. Full variable domain (remainder filled in from reference TRBV7-3 and TRBJ2-2): GAGVSQTPSNKVTEKGKYVELRCDPISGHTALYWYRQSLGQGPEFLIYFQGTGAADDSGLPNDRFFAVRPEGSVSTLKIQRTERGDSAVYLCASSSSMTRYTGELFFGEGSRLTVL.

The chain employs TRBV2 and TRBJ2-5, with 9 bases fitting TRBD2. In germline, CDR1 is SNHLY, CDR2 FYNNEI. This CDR3 is built from 13 residues. V dropped 8 bases and J dropped 1; count of bases not matched to a gene: 2. CDR3 in amino acids: CASLREGQETQYF. In nucleotides, the CDR3 is TGTGCCAGCCTGCGGGAGGGCCAAGAGACCCAGTACTTC.

The sample holds one count of this clone. The chain couples TRBV7-3 to TRBJ2-1; D is perhaps TRBD1 (6 bases). V gave up 5 bases and J gave up 2 bases, with 13 bases separating them. The CDR3 contains 15 residues. Germline CDR1 reads SGHTA; CDR2 reads FQGTGA. CDR3 region: CASSNPAGAYNEQFF. DNA for the CDR3: TGTGCCAGCAGCAACCCAGCAGGGGCCTACAATGAGCAGTTCTTC.

This chain uses TRBV29-1 with TRBJ2-1; no firm D call. V was clipped by 2 bases and J by 5 bases, with 16 bases between them. Germline CDR1 SQVTM, CDR2 ANQGSEA. The CDR3 has 15 amino acids. The CDR3 DNA sequence: TGCAGCGTTGAAAGAGCTGCCAGGTTGGACAATGAGCAGTTCTTC. This translates into CSVERAARLDNEQFF.

This clone was seen a few times. This chain joins TRBV19 and TRBJ1-1; 7 bases match TRBD1. In germline, CDR1 is LNHDA, CDR2 SQIVND (reference sequence). V shed 3 bases, J shed 3 bases, and the junction held 7 bases outside the gene matches. This CDR3 is built from 15 residues. The CDR3 sequence is CASSIYVTGDTEAFF. CDR3 DNA sequence: TGTGCCAGTAGTATCTACGTCACAGGGGACACTGAAGCTTTCTTT.

In its sample, this clone was seen a few times. The gene calls are TRBV28 and TRBJ2-7; D unresolved. Looked up from germline, CDR1 is MDHEN and CDR2 is SYDVKM. The V gene lost 5 bases and the J gene lost 0 bases, with 11 bases spanning the gap. The CDR3 has 14 amino acids. CDR3 nucleotides: TGTGCCAGCAGTAGGAGTCGAGGCTCCTACGAGCAGTACTTC. Its translation: CASSRSRGSYEQYF.

The chain has TRBV9 and TRBJ2-7, with 8 bases matching TRBD1. The CDR3 is made up of 14 amino acids. Germline CDR1 SGDLS, CDR2 YYNGEE. V lost 4 bases to trimming and J lost 2 bases; unmatched junction nucleotides: 5. The CDR3: CASSTGTGAYEQYF. The CDR3 nucleotides are TGTGCCAGCAGCACCGGGACAGGAGCCTACGAGCAGTACTTC.

J is TRBJ2-6 and V is TRBV10-3; 9 nucleotides align to TRBD1. The V gene end was trimmed by 6 bases and the J gene end by 1 base; junction bases not matched to a gene: 4. CDR1 and CDR2 (germline): ENHRY, SYGVKD. The length of the CDR3 is 16 residues. The CDR3 region is CAIRGQGGSGANVLTF. CDR3 sequence (DNA): TGTGCCATCAGGGGACAGGGTGGATCTGGGGCCAACGTCCTGACTTTC.

The CDR3 protein is CASSVGAGNPYEQYF. CDR3 in DNA: TGTGCCAGCAGCGTAGGGGCAGGGAATCCCTACGAGCAGTACTTC. J is TRBJ2-7 and V is TRBV9, with TRBD1 as a possible D gene (5 bases). The CDR3 loop spans 15 amino acids. Trimming took off 0 bases at V and 2 bases at J, with 12 bases between the two ends. Germline CDR1 is SGDLS and CDR2 is YYNGEE.

The rearrangement joins TRBV28 to TRBJ1-4; 7 nucleotides align to TRBD1. Looked up from germline, CDR1 is MDHEN and CDR2 is SYDVKM. The ends lost 5 bases at V and 7 bases at J; junction bases unmatched: 22. This CDR3 has 19 residues. The CDR3 region is CASSPYARFRQGRLEKLFF. Here the CDR3 DNA reads TGTGCCAGCAGTCCTTATGCGCGCTTCAGACAGGGCCGGCTTGAAAAACTGTTTTTT. Together with reference TRBV28 and TRBJ1-4, the CDR3 gives the full variable domain: DVKVTQSSRYLVKRTGEKVFLECVQDMDHENMFWYRQDPGLGLRLIYFSYDVKMKEKGDIPEGYSVSREKKERFSLILESASTNQTSMYLCASSPYARFRQGRLEKLFFGSGTQLSVL.

The rearrangement uses TRBV30 and TRBJ2-7; TRBD2 matches 10 bases. The CDR3 spans 15 residues. V gave up 0 bases and J gave up 4 bases; unmatched junction bases: 6. Germline lookup yields CDR1 GTSNPN and CDR2 SVGIG (reference sequence). CDR3 DNA: TGTGCCTGGAGTGTAGTAGCGGGAGGCCCTTACGAGCAGTACTTC. It is translated as CAWSVVAGGPYEQYF.

The chain combines TRBV5-1 with TRBJ2-1, with a possible D match to TRBD2 (5 bases). This CDR3 region has 15 residues. CDR1 and CDR2 (germline): SGHRS, YFSETQ. V gave up 0 bases and J gave up 2 bases, with 9 bases separating them. This CDR3 reads CASSLDGLAYNEQFF. CDR3 nucleotides: TGCGCCAGCAGCTTGGACGGACTGGCCTACAATGAGCAGTTCTTC.

The chain links TRBV9 to TRBJ2-5, with 15 bases identical to TRBD2. Germline CDR1 and CDR2: SGDLS and YYNGEE. V lost 0 bases, J lost 6 bases, and 9 bases stayed unmatched. This CDR3 region has 18 residues. The CDR3 reads CASSVEGTSGGTGQTQYF. The CDR3 DNA is TGTGCCAGCAGCGTAGAGGGGACTAGCGGGGGGACTGGTCAGACCCAGTACTTC. The full variable domain, its missing parts supplied by reference TRBV9 and TRBJ2-5, is DSGVTQTPKHLITATGQRVTLRCSPRSGDLSVYWYQQSLDQGLQFLIQYYNGEERAKGNILERFSAQQFPDLHSELNLSSLELGDSALYFCASSVEGTSGGTGQTQYFGPGTRLLVL.

This clone came up a few times. The chain carries TRBV6-1 and TRBJ1-6, with 10 bases lining up with TRBD1. Germline values: CDR1 MNHNS, CDR2 SASEGT. Trimming at V came to 9 bases and at J to 7 bases, leaving 6 bases not matched to a gene. CDR3 size: 14 residues. This CDR3 reads CASGGTGANSPLHF. In DNA form, the CDR3 reads TGTGCCAGTGGGGGGACAGGGGCAAATTCACCCCTCCACTTT.

This clone turned up a few times. The rearrangement joins TRBV19 to TRBJ2-7; 7 bases are shared with TRBD1. Germline loops: CDR1 LNHDA, CDR2 SQIVND (reference sequence). Trimming cost V 0 bases and J 4 bases; bases outside gene matches: 6. This CDR3 is 15 amino acids long. The DNA for the CDR3 is TGTGCCAGTAGTATAGACGAGGGACAGAGGTACGAGCAGTACTTC. It encodes CASSIDEGQRYEQYF. Full variable domain (remainder filled in from reference TRBV19 and TRBJ2-7): DGGITQSPKYLFRKEGQNVTLSCEQNLNHDAMYWYRQDPGQGLRLIYYSQIVNDFQKGDIAEGYSVSREKKESFPLTVTSAQKNPTAFYLCASSIDEGQRYEQYFGPGTRLTVT.

The gene calls are TRBV7-2 and TRBJ2-5; TRBD2 might be the D (6 bases). Germline CDR1 and CDR2: SGHTA and FQGNSA. This CDR3 spans 14 amino acids. V lost 3 bases, J lost 9 bases, and 17 bases lay in between. The CDR3 DNA follows: TGTGCCAGCAGCTTCTCGTCTAGCGAATCGGCCCAGTACTTC. Its translation is CASSFSSSESAQYF.

The rearrangement links TRBV9 to TRBJ2-3; 9 positions agree with TRBD2. The germline gives CDR1 SGDLS, CDR2 YYNGEE. Unmatched junction bases numbered 4, after V lost 3 bases and J lost 2 bases. The CDR3 has 15 residues. This CDR3 reads CASSGASGATDTQYF. In DNA, the CDR3 is TGTGCCAGCAGCGGAGCTAGCGGGGCCACAGATACGCAGTATTTT.

The chain joins TRBV11-2 to TRBJ2-5; TRBD1 might be the D (6 bases). The CDR3 has 13 amino acids. Germline lookup yields CDR1 SGHAT and CDR2 FQNNGV. Trimming took 3 bases from V and 5 from J, leaving 10 bases between them. CDR3 sequence reads: CASSLDTGETQYF. CDR3 nucleotide sequence: TGTGCCAGCAGCTTGGATACAGGGGAGACCCAGTACTTC.

The chain combines TRBV19 with TRBJ2-7; 7 nucleotides align to TRBD1. The CDR3 covers 16 residues. CDR1 is LNHDA, CDR2 SQIVND, per germline (reference sequence). V trimming: 6 bases; J trimming: 3 bases; junction bases outside the gene matches: 14. CDR3 loop: CASRSHPTGTVYEQYF. For the CDR3, the DNA is TGTGCCAGTAGATCCCACCCGACCGGGACAGTCTACGAGCAGTACTTC. Combining the CDR3 with reference TRBV19 and TRBJ2-7 gives the whole variable domain DGGITQSPKYLFRKEGQNVTLSCEQNLNHDAMYWYRQDPGQGLRLIYYSQIVNDFQKGDIAEGYSVSREKKESFPLTVTSAQKNPTAFYLCASRSHPTGTVYEQYFGPGTRLTVT.

The chain has TRBV4-2 and TRBJ2-1, with TRBD2 identical over 8 bases. Germline V gene sequence: CDR1 LGHNA, CDR2 YNFKEQ. With V trimmed by 0 bases and J by 8 bases, 12 bases remained unmatched. CDR3 length: 17 amino acids. This CDR3 reads CASSQDEGGGFPDEQFF. CDR3 in DNA: TGTGCCAGCAGCCAAGATGAGGGCGGGGGGTTCCCCGATGAGCAGTTCTTC.